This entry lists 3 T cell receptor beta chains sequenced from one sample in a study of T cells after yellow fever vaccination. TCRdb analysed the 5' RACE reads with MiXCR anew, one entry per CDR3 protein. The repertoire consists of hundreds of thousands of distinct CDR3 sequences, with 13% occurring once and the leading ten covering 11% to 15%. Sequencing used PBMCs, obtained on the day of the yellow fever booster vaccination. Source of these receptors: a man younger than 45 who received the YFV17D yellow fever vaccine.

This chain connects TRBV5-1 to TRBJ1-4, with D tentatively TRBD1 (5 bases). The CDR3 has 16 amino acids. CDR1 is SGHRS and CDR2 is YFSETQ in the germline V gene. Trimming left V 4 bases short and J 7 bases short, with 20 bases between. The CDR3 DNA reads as TGCGCCAGCAGCCTTCAAGGGGCGGCAATATTTGAAAAACTGTTTTTT. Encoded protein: CASSLQGAAIFEKLFF.

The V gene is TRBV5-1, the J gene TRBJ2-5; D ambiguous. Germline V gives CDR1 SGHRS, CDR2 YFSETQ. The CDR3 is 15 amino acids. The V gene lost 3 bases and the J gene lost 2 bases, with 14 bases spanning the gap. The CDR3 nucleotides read TGCGCCAGCAGCTGGACGGAGCTAACACAAGAGACCCAGTACTTC. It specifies CASSWTELTQETQYF.

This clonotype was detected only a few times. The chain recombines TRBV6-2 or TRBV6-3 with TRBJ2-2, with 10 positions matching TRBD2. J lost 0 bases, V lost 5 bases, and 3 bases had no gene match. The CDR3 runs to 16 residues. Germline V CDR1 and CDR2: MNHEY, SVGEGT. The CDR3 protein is CASSGLAGANTGELFF. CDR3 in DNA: TGTGCCAGCAGTGGTCTAGCGGGAGCGAACACCGGGGAGCTGTTTTTT.